This is a list of T cell receptor beta chains from one sample in a study of blood T cells in healthy people across ages. TCRdb fed the 5' RACE reads into MiXCR, producing one record per CDR3 protein. The table records 650,000 to 1,000,000 distinct CDR3 sequences, roughly 46% of them present only once. Sequencing was carried out using blood. Receptors originate from a man of 80 years or more in good health. The CDR3 runs from the conserved cysteine through the conserved F or W. The D gene is left open where the match is weak. Clone size is not always given. Where it is, it says once, few, many or a class for expanded clones.

clone_size	v_call	j_call	d_call	cdr3_aa	cdr3_nt
.	TRBV7-2	TRBJ1-4	.	CASSLAQTANEKLFF	TGTGCCAGCAGCTTAGCGCAGACAGCTAATGAAAAACTGTTTTTT
.	TRBV29-1	TRBJ2-6	.	CSAGTAGSGANVLTF	TGCAGCGCAGGGACAGCGGGCTCTGGGGCCAACGTCCTGACTTTC
.	TRBV3-1	TRBJ2-7	.	CAGSPGQSSYEQYF	TGTGCCGGCAGCCCAGGGCAGAGCTCCTACGAGCAGTACTTC
.	TRBV5-1	TRBJ2-6	.	CASSGTNSGANVLTF	TGCGCCAGCAGTGGGACGAACTCTGGGGCCAACGTCCTGACTTTC
.	TRBV10-3	TRBJ1-2	TRBD1	CAISDRDRGTYGYTF	TGTGCCATCAGTGACCGAGACAGGGGAACCTATGGCTACACCTTC
.	TRBV20-1	TRBJ2-1	.	CSASVATEQFF	TGCAGTGCTAGTGTAGCCACCGAGCAGTTCTTC
.	TRBV29-1	TRBJ2-5	.	CSVPRGQETQYF	TGCAGCGTCCCCCGGGGGCAAGAGACCCAGTACTTC
.	TRBV28	TRBJ1-5	.	CASSPQVPRQPQHF	TGTGCCAGCAGTCCCCAGGTGCCCCGTCAGCCCCAGCATTTT
.	TRBV20-1	TRBJ1-5	TRBD1	CSATTGGQGAKGQPQHF	TGCAGTGCTACTACCGGGGGACAGGGGGCGAAGGGTCAGCCCCAGCATTTT
.	TRBV29-1	TRBJ2-1	.	CSVEQGQNEQFF	TGCAGCGTTGAACAGGGTCAAAATGAGCAGTTCTTC
.	TRBV6-1	TRBJ2-1	TRBD1	CASSEGTATYNEQFF	TGTGCCAGCAGTGAGGGGACAGCGACCTACAATGAGCAGTTCTTC
few	TRBV28	TRBJ2-4	TRBD1	CATRADRAKNIQYF	TGTGCCACCAGGGCGGACAGGGCTAAAAACATTCAGTACTTC
many	TRBV5-4	TRBJ2-7	.	CASSGTGGTLTPYEQYF	TGTGCCAGCAGCGGCACGGGGGGCACCCTAACCCCCTACGAGCAGTACTTC
once	TRBV5-1	TRBJ2-7	.	CASSLEEGRAYEQYF	TGCGCCAGCAGCTTGGAGGAGGGGCGCGCCTACGAGCAGTACTTC
few	TRBV6-5	TRBJ2-1	.	CASREGEMNYNEQFF	TGTGCCAGCAGGGAGGGAGAAATGAACTACAATGAGCAGTTCTTC
few	TRBV3-1	TRBJ2-1	.	CASSRPNEQFF	TGTGCCAGCAGCCGACCTAATGAGCAGTTCTTC
few	TRBV5-1	TRBJ2-6	.	CASSLDSGADVLTF	TGCGCCAGCAGCTTGGACTCTGGGGCCGACGTCCTGACTTTC
.	TRBV7-2	TRBJ2-5	TRBD2	CASTAGGSTAETQYF	TGTGCCAGCACTGCGGGCGGGAGTACGGCAGAGACCCAGTACTTC
few	TRBV24-1	TRBJ2-6	.	CATSSSGWLTSGANVLTF	TGTGCCACCAGTTCGAGTGGTTGGCTCACCTCTGGGGCCAACGTCCTGACTTTC
.	TRBV12-5	TRBJ2-5	TRBD2	CASGSVAGVGETQYF	TGTGCTAGTGGTTCTGTAGCGGGGGTGGGAGAGACCCAGTACTTC
.	TRBV4-1	TRBJ2-1	TRBD2	CASSQAAASWRGAVRNEQFF	TGCGCCAGCAGCCAAGCTGCGGCTAGCTGGCGGGGGGCGGTAAGGAATGAGCAGTTCTTC
.	TRBV5-1	TRBJ2-3	TRBD2	CASSPGLAGGQKWTDTQYF	TGCGCCAGCAGCCCGGGACTAGCGGGAGGCCAGAAGTGGACAGATACGCAGTATTTT
few	TRBV7-8	TRBJ2-7	TRBD2	CASSSPGLAYEQYF	TGTGCCAGCAGCTCCCCCGGACTAGCCTACGAGCAGTACTTC
.	TRBV7-8	TRBJ2-7	.	CASSFGRTPSYNEQYF	TGTGCCAGCAGCTTCGGACGGACACCGTCCTACAATGAGCAGTACTTC
.	TRBV28	TRBJ2-5	TRBD1	CASNKAGTGEETQYF	TGTGCCAGCAATAAAGCCGGGACAGGGGAAGAGACCCAGTACTTC
.	TRBV29-1	TRBJ2-7	.	CSVLRGGDEQYF	TGCAGCGTTCTGAGGGGGGGTGACGAGCAGTACTTC
few	TRBV20-1	TRBJ1-1	.	CSAEGGTEAFF	TGCAGTGCCGAAGGGGGCACTGAAGCTTTCTTT
.	TRBV3-1	TRBJ2-7	.	CASSPAWTAEYEQYF	TGTGCCAGCAGCCCCGCTTGGACAGCGGAGTACGAGCAGTACTTC
.	TRBV29-1	TRBJ2-7	.	CSVEVWAVSGYEQYF	TGCAGCGTTGAAGTTTGGGCTGTTTCTGGCTACGAGCAGTACTTC
.	TRBV5-1	TRBJ2-7	.	CASSFARYYEQYF	TGCGCCAGCAGCTTTGCCAGGTACTACGAGCAGTACTTC
.	TRBV21-1	TRBJ2-1	.	CASSPPTVISYNEQFF	TGTGCCAGCAGCCCCCCGACAGTAATCTCCTACAATGAGCAGTTCTTC
few	TRBV29-1	TRBJ2-3	TRBD2	CSGLGLGEDTQYF	TGCAGCGGGCTTGGACTAGGAGAAGATACGCAGTATTTT
.	TRBV12-3/TRBV12-4	TRBJ1-1	.	CASSVWGENTEAFF	TGTGCCAGCAGTGTATGGGGGGAGAACACTGAAGCTTTCTTT
.	TRBV3-1	TRBJ2-5	TRBD1	CASSQDGRRGQYF	TGTGCCAGCAGCCAAGATGGACGCAGGGGGCAGTACTTC
.	TRBV28	TRBJ2-6	.	CASSLFRHGANVLTF	TGTGCCAGCAGTTTATTTAGGCATGGGGCCAACGTCCTGACTTTC
many	TRBV11-2	TRBJ2-7	TRBD2	CASSPIAGPGEQYF	TGTGCCAGCAGCCCGATAGCGGGACCCGGCGAGCAGTACTTC
few	TRBV20-1	TRBJ2-1	TRBD2	CSARDRLGLNNEQFF	TGCAGTGCTAGAGATCGGTTGGGACTAAACAATGAGCAGTTCTTC
.	TRBV12-3/TRBV12-4	TRBJ1-2	TRBD1	CASRRTGSGNYGYTF	TGTGCCAGCAGGCGGACAGGGTCGGGGAACTATGGCTACACCTTC
.	TRBV10-3	TRBJ1-1	.	CAISRDTAEAFF	TGTGCCATCAGTAGAGACACGGCTGAAGCTTTCTTT
few	TRBV12-3/TRBV12-4	TRBJ2-3	.	CASSYGGTGDTDTQYF	TGTGCCAGCAGCTACGGGGGCACAGGCGACACAGATACGCAGTATTTT
.	TRBV5-6	TRBJ2-1	TRBD2	CASSSLGSGENEQFF	TGTGCCAGCAGCTCCTTGGGTAGCGGGGAGAATGAGCAGTTCTTC
.	TRBV12-3/TRBV12-4	TRBJ2-3	.	CASSFFPGPSADTQYF	TGTGCCAGCAGTTTTTTCCCTGGACCTAGCGCAGATACGCAGTATTTT
many	TRBV5-6	TRBJ2-1	.	CASNRFNEQFF	TGTGCCAGCAACAGGTTCAATGAGCAGTTCTTC
.	TRBV27	TRBJ2-7	.	CASSSHRVGAEQYF	TGTGCCAGCAGTTCCCATCGGGTCGGGGCCGAGCAGTACTTC
.	TRBV7-9	TRBJ1-2	.	CASSSGTQGYTF	TGTGCCAGCAGCTCCGGGACGCAGGGCTACACCTTC
few	TRBV7-2	TRBJ1-4	.	CASSLASRNEKLFF	TGTGCCAGCAGCTTAGCCAGTCGTAATGAAAAACTGTTTTTT
.	TRBV20-1	TRBJ2-3	TRBD2	CSARDPLAVSTDTQYF	TGCAGTGCTAGAGATCCCCTAGCGGTCAGCACAGATACGCAGTATTTT
.	TRBV12-3/TRBV12-4	TRBJ2-1	.	CASSFELTGQNYNEQFF	TGTGCCAGCAGCTTCGAACTAACGGGACAAAACTACAATGAGCAGTTCTTC
many	TRBV29-1	TRBJ2-1	TRBD2	CSVGGDSSGRIEQFF	TGCAGCGTTGGAGGAGATTCTAGCGGGAGGATTGAGCAGTTCTTC
.	TRBV5-1	TRBJ2-1	TRBD2	CAGSNRTSGNNEQFF	TGCGCCGGCAGCAACCGGACTAGCGGCAACAATGAGCAGTTCTTC
.	TRBV5-8	TRBJ2-3	.	CASSFLTRDTQYF	TGTGCCAGCAGCTTCCTTACTCGAGATACGCAGTATTTT
.	TRBV7-8	TRBJ2-5	.	CASSPSAQGIQETQYF	TGTGCCAGCAGCCCTAGCGCGCAGGGTATACAAGAGACCCAGTACTTC
once	TRBV6-6	TRBJ2-1	TRBD1	CASSYRQGGEQFF	TGTGCCAGCAGTTACCGACAGGGGGGTGAGCAGTTCTTC
.	TRBV27	TRBJ2-1	TRBD2	CASNRGSGRAGNEQFF	TGTGCCAGCAATAGAGGCAGCGGGAGGGCGGGGAATGAGCAGTTCTTC
.	TRBV28	TRBJ2-5	TRBD1	CASSPAGQGSFEQYF	TGTGCCAGCAGTCCCGCGGGACAGGGTTCTTTTGAGCAGTACTTC